Listed below are T cell receptor beta chains from one sample, sequenced in a study of CD8 T cells in ankylosing spondylitis. Each CDR3 protein gets one entry after TCRdb re-called the 5' RACE reads with MiXCR. Of 200,000 to 250,000 distinct CDR3 sequences in the sample, 25% to 30% are singletons; the top ten hold around 6.3%. The sequencing sample was made of blood, either unsorted or a sorted T cell fraction (not recorded which). These receptors all come from a male donor with ankylosing spondylitis or in good health (not recorded which). CDR3s leave out the opening cysteine and the closing phenylalanine or tryptophan. A D gene is named only where the DNA matches it firmly.

V gene: TRBV20-1; D gene: NA; CDR3 protein: SARGWVSYNEQF
V gene: TRBV12-3/TRBV12-4; D gene: TRBD1; CDR3 protein: ASSQTGANNYGYT
V gene: TRBV4-1; D gene: NA; CDR3 protein: ASSQDRTAGAGELF
V gene: TRBV6-6; D gene: NA; CDR3 protein: ATGGGRGREQF
V gene: TRBV4-3; D gene: NA; CDR3 protein: ASSQGMNQPQH
V gene: TRBV24-1; D gene: TRBD1; CDR3 protein: ATSDSTGDSTDTQY
V gene: TRBV29-1; D gene: NA; CDR3 protein: SVSRDSSYEQY
V gene: TRBV6-5; D gene: TRBD2; CDR3 protein: ASSYHLSGSAETQY
V gene: TRBV6-2/TRBV6-3; D gene: NA; CDR3 protein: ASSKNTGELF
V gene: TRBV20-1; D gene: NA; CDR3 protein: SARRGAYEQY
V gene: TRBV29-1; D gene: NA; CDR3 protein: SVVRGSYEQY
V gene: TRBV20-1; D gene: NA; CDR3 protein: SAQPGRGGRSPQH
V gene: TRBV6-2/TRBV6-3; D gene: TRBD1; CDR3 protein: ASSKKRQGRPGELF
V gene: TRBV29-1; D gene: TRBD2; CDR3 protein: SGTRGLAGNTGELF
V gene: TRBV7-9; D gene: TRBD1; CDR3 protein: ASSFSQGVGETQY
V gene: TRBV5-4; D gene: NA; CDR3 protein: ASSLGGNPSYNEQF
V gene: TRBV12-5; D gene: NA; CDR3 protein: ASGTDQGGETQY
V gene: TRBV6-2/TRBV6-3; D gene: TRBD1; CDR3 protein: ASSLGQGIGEQY
V gene: TRBV7-7; D gene: NA; CDR3 protein: ASSFPGRQETQY
V gene: TRBV12-3/TRBV12-4; D gene: NA; CDR3 protein: ASSQGYQPQH
V gene: TRBV27; D gene: NA; CDR3 protein: ASTSRGGQDQPQH
V gene: TRBV20-1; D gene: TRBD2; CDR3 protein: SARVPPAGSEQY
V gene: TRBV7-2; D gene: NA; CDR3 protein: ASSSPGTKQY
V gene: TRBV6-5; D gene: NA; CDR3 protein: ASSYGGPPAGAQY
V gene: TRBV6-5; D gene: NA; CDR3 protein: ASSYDRGPYEQY
V gene: TRBV7-8; D gene: NA; CDR3 protein: ASSLMAASGTQY
V gene: TRBV10-3; D gene: NA; CDR3 protein: AISERGGRDTEAF
V gene: TRBV29-1; D gene: NA; CDR3 protein: SAAPWEFADTQY
V gene: TRBV5-1; D gene: NA; CDR3 protein: ASSLGGPSSYEQY
V gene: TRBV7-2; D gene: NA; CDR3 protein: ASSPRPGDTEAF
V gene: TRBV20-1; D gene: NA; CDR3 protein: SARDSARVYNEQF
V gene: TRBV29-1; D gene: NA; CDR3 protein: SVQAWVNTEAF
V gene: TRBV10-3; D gene: NA; CDR3 protein: AHQASGAISTDTQY
V gene: TRBV15; D gene: NA; CDR3 protein: ATSSLAMGRGLYT
V gene: TRBV4-3; D gene: NA; CDR3 protein: ASSQDKLAPGT
V gene: TRBV5-1; D gene: NA; CDR3 protein: ASSLEPRDGYT
V gene: TRBV4-3; D gene: NA; CDR3 protein: ASSQDTYPGANVLT
V gene: TRBV7-2; D gene: TRBD1; CDR3 protein: ASSLDRGLGEKLF
V gene: TRBV13; D gene: TRBD2; CDR3 protein: ASSFLTSGDPAGETQY
V gene: TRBV9; D gene: NA; CDR3 protein: ASSVGKGGYEQY
V gene: TRBV5-1; D gene: NA; CDR3 protein: ASSLEEGSDTQY
V gene: TRBV19; D gene: NA; CDR3 protein: ASSIGGQGYEQY